This TCR beta chain was recovered during a study of blood T cell repertoires in COVID-19. In the study overall: The United States, Italy and Spain supplied acute and convalescent COVID-19 samples. The analysed material was cDNA or gDNA that came from T cells, B-cell-depleted T cells, or PBMCs.

As handled by the study authors: How many nucleated cells were present was estimated from reference gene primer amplification. TCRdb keeps only in-frame clones here, not all; method: immunoSEQ multiplex PCR. V and J calls and clone size come straight from that table; D and trimming were deduced from the DNA. The sample holds approximately 210,000 clones, 80% to 85% seen once. The CDR3 is 13 amino acids. This clone was seen once. This receptor was obtained from a human donor in a cohort sampled during active COVID-19. The genes are TRBV12-1 and TRBJ1-2. TRBV12-1 is given as a pseudogene. The sequencing input was peripheral blood. CDR3 loop: CASSFRGGDGYTF. CDR3 in DNA: TGTGCCAGCAGCTTTCGTGGGGGGGATGGCTACACCTTC.